What follows describes a single T cell receptor beta chain. Its antigen remains unidentified. No qualities accompany the bases; no much larger clone lies one base away. The germline V gene yields SGHTS for CDR1 and YDEGEE for CDR2. Taken from cysteine to phenylalanine, the CDR3 has 16 residues. Only the CDR3 part of the read is kept: 48 bases, read in frame from the first base. Here V drops 4 bases and J drops 4 bases, and the junction holds 10 bases not matched to any gene. TCRbeta CDR3 regions were amplified from genomic DNA by means of the immunoSEQ Assay, a bias-controlled multiplex PCR. On the study's bioinformatics: Nucleated cell counts per sample were estimated from amplification of reference gene primers within the assay. To quantify the absolute abundance of each unique TCRbeta CDR3 rearrangement, sequence reads were collapsed and filtered. For each sample, productive Simpson clonality was calculated by taking the square root of Simpson's diversity index across productive rearrangements. TCRdb took this table from immuneACCESS and kept in-frame rearrangements with V and J called. Such tables lack part of the clones; where checked against another copy, unresolved V genes explain under half of the gap, and the rest is unexplained. V, J and clone size were drawn from that table, and D and trimming were deduced from the DNA. The sample includes 200,000 to 250,000 clones, with more than 80% observed a single time. The ten largest account for roughly 7.8% of the sample.

The data were taken from a study of blood T cell repertoires in COVID-19 (dated by TCRdb to 2018 to 2020). Study-wide context: Collaborator samples came from the United States, Italy and Spain and covered acute and convalescent phases of COVID-19. The samples were drawn from the first 160 participants of the ongoing ImmuneRACE study and from roughly 1,300 subjects provided by 6 global collaborators. Where available, HLA class I and class II types were taken from metadata supplied by the sample provider and were not determined by assay-based typing. The sample metadata nearly always contained a de-identified subject ID, COVID-19 status, age in years and sex. The material from the prospective study consisted of cDNA or gDNA derived from T cells, B-cell-depleted T cells, or PBMCs. The repertoires were made available in a free public database intended to serve as a resource for research on the immune response to SARS-CoV-2. Subjects who had been exposed to COVID-19, were actively infected with it, or had recovered from it provided the deeply sampled blood TCRbeta repertoires that made up the dataset. Points the paper makes about the study in general: Clinical and demographic metadata were provided uncurated, with the amount varying by source and participant.

In Seattle, one collaborating source enrolled patients while the infection was active and tracked those patients longitudinally over the course of disease. Whole blood was collected in K2EDTA tubes by collaborating institutions according to the institutions' own protocols. For TCRbeta analysis, collaborators shipped samples in one of three forms: frozen whole blood, isolated PBMCs, or DNA extracted from either of those sample types. The rearrangement joined TRBV5-8 to TRBJ2-2; 7 central nucleotides agree with TRBD1. The sequence derives from a woman of 80 years or more with COVID-19, enrolled during active disease. The sample was peripheral blood. The DNA reads TGTGCCAGCAGCCCCCGACAGGGAGCCACCACCGGGGAGCTGTTTTTT. Its coded protein is CASSPRQGATTGELFF.